Included here is one T cell receptor (beta chain) sequence, with context. The record originates from a study of blood T cell repertoires in COVID-19. The protocol was immunoSEQ multiplex PCR, while the TCRdb copy is restricted to in-frame clones and leaves out a portion. The table lists 300,000 or so clones, around 90% of them singletons. The length of the CDR3 is 16 residues. Germline assignment: CDR1 LGHNT and CDR2 FRNRAP. V shed 3 bases, J shed 2 bases, and the junction held 9 bases outside the gene matches. The rearrangement uses TRBV12-5 and TRBJ1-2, with 7 nucleotides matching TRBD1. This TCR came from a woman in her thirties or forties with acute or convalescent COVID-19. Sequencing input: peripheral blood. The CDR3, as DNA: TGTGCTAGTGGTTTCCAACCGGGACAGAAAAACTATGGCTACACCTTC. Amino acids: CASGFQPGQKNYGYTF. The full variable domain, with the rest looked up from reference TRBV12-5 and TRBJ1-2, is DARVTQTPRHKVTEMGQEVTMRCQPILGHNTVFWYRQTMMQGLELLAYFRNRAPLDDSGMPKDRFSAEMPDATLATLKIQPSEPRDSAVYFCASGFQPGQKNYGYTFGSGTRLTVV.